Below, one T cell receptor beta chain is given with its context. Its antigen remains unidentified. No base quality information exists; no much larger clone differs at one position. The germline V gene specifies SGDLS as CDR1 and YYNGEE as CDR2. From the cysteine through the phenylalanine, the CDR3 covers 13 amino acids. Only the CDR3 DNA is retained, 39 bases long and in frame from the first base. Trimming costs V 5 bases and J 5 bases, and their ends lie 10 bases apart. Ficoll-Paque density gradient centrifugation was the method used to isolate PBMCs. TCRdb lists the instrument as Illumina NovaSeq 6000. Using 5'RACE with constant-segment primers, TCRalpha and TCRbeta cDNA libraries were constructed, with sample barcodes and unique molecular identifiers added in the process. Trizol reagent was used to extract RNA from every sample. The libraries were amplified in two PCR steps, and the second step added a second sample barcode and Illumina TruSeq adapters. Sequencing of libraries was performed on an Illumina NovaSeq with 2 x 150 bp paired-end reads. The paper's data handling went like this. Reads were demultiplexed and collapsed into UMI-guided consensus sequences with migec v1.2.7. Using mixcr v2.1.11, UMI consensuses were aligned to TRA and TRB V and J templates and then assembled into clonotypes. A clonotype was counted as expanded or contracted only when both edgeR and NoisET called the clonotype significant, with the noise models trained on biological replicates. edgeR calls used a false discovery rate-adjusted p below 0.01 and a log2 fold-change threshold of 1. PCA with hierarchical clustering of max-normalized trajectories of the 1000 most abundant clonotypes was used as exploratory dynamics analysis. Separately sequenced CD4+ and CD8+ repertoires were used to assign a CD4 or CD8 phenotype to each responding clone. The raw public data were reprocessed by TCRdb itself: fastp quality trimming at Q25, MiXCR clonotype calling, in-frame beta chains only. Each record represents a unique CDR3 protein, reported with the most common genes and DNA among its rows. V and J calls and clone size were set by TCRdb, not the authors. A total of some 260,000 distinct CDR3 sequences appear in this sample, around 15% of them only once. Jointly, the top ten make up about 3.5% of the sample.

This specimen belongs to a study of T-cell memory formation after mild COVID-19 (TCRdb year 2021). At the level of the whole study: TCR sequence clusters from the two donors were largely donor specific. In two donors, T-cell clones that expanded and contracted after mild COVID-19 were followed by sequencing TCRalpha and TCRbeta repertoires longitudinally. Two young, previously healthy adult volunteers, one female and one male, were included in the cohort.

What the study reported, not specific to this receptor: Balanced CD4/CD8 phenotypes were observed for clones contracting from day 15 to 85, whereas a bias towards CD4+ was observed for a second wave of clones expanding from day 15 to 37. Only a couple of mild cases were covered by the study, and larger cohorts that include severe cases with pre-infection samples were considered necessary. Some responding clones were detected in pre-infection memory, which suggested that pre-existing cross-reactive memory T cells had joined the SARS-CoV-2 response. SARS-CoV-2 specificity of the second-wave clones peaking on day 37 was not confirmed. Contracting CD4+ clones appeared mostly in the CM and EM memory subsets, whereas CD8+ clones were enriched in EMRA.

Sample: PBMCs or a T cell subset sorted from them (not recorded which). The clonotype originates from a man younger than 35 who had mild COVID-19 (a few samples of this study predate the infection). The sample titles of this study are shuffled in the database, so cell type and time point are left out; the donor was told from shared clones. The chain uses TRBV9 and TRBJ2-2; 7 matching bases give a weak D call of TRBD2. The nucleotide sequence is TGTGCCAGCAGGGGGGGGCAAACCGGGGAGCTGTTTTTT. Translated, this gives CASRGGQTGELFF.